The 13 T cell receptor beta chains below come from one sample, sequenced in a study of blood T cell repertoires in COVID-19. The assay was immunoSEQ multiplex PCR, and TCRdb's table has in-frame clones only and misses some. In the table there are roughly 80,000 clones, more than 75% of which are singletons. Sequencing was done on a sample of peripheral blood. The receptors were gathered from a woman in her sixties or seventies with acute or convalescent COVID-19.

The chain is built from TRBV3-1 (or the pseudogene TRBV3-2) and TRBJ1-1; TRBD1 is a possible D gene (6 bases). Trimming removed 0 bases from V and 3 bases from J, with 11 bases in between. In germline, CDR1 is LGHDT, CDR2 YNNKEL (reference sequence). This CDR3 is 15 amino acids long. The CDR3 loop reads CASSQETDRHTEAFF. The CDR3 DNA reads as TGTGCCAGCAGCCAAGAAACGGACAGACACACTGAAGCTTTCTTT.

The chain couples TRBV5-1 to TRBJ1-2; 9 nucleotides align to TRBD1. V was clipped by 4 bases and J by 1 base; unmatched bases: 2. This CDR3 spans 14 amino acids. Germline V gene data show CDR1 as SGHRS and CDR2 as YFSETQ. DNA of the CDR3: TGCGCCAGCAGCCCGGGACAGGGTAACTATGGCTACACCTTC. It is translated as CASSPGQGNYGYTF.

The chain employs TRBV6-4 and TRBJ2-3; 7 bases line up with TRBD1. Germline-derived CDR1 and CDR2 are MRHNA and SNTAGT. The trim removed 3 bases at V and 6 bases at J, leaving 9 bases unmatched. This CDR3 has 15 residues. The CDR3 nucleotides are TGTGCCAGCAGTGAGGAGCCAGGGGGTGCGGATACGCAGTATTTT. Amino acid sequence: CASSEEPGGADTQYF.

This chain uses TRBV28 with TRBJ1-2, with D possibly being TRBD1 (6 bases). This CDR3 is built from 14 residues. Germline CDR1 and CDR2: MDHEN and SYDVKM. Trimming stripped 2 bases from V and 4 bases from J, with 11 bases between. As DNA, the CDR3 is TGTGCCAGCAGTTTAACGACAGGCCTCTATGGCTACACCTTC. Its translation: CASSLTTGLYGYTF.

The rearrangement uses TRBV11-3 and TRBJ1-1; 11 bases map to TRBD1. V lost 5 bases, J lost 1 base, and 12 bases stayed unmatched. Germline CDR1 reads SGHNT; CDR2 reads YENEEA. This CDR3 is built from 18 residues. CDR3: CASSPGGGTGGTNTEAFF. Written as DNA, the CDR3 is TGTGCCAGCAGCCCTGGGGGCGGGACAGGGGGAACGAACACTGAAGCTTTCTTT. The full variable domain, rest sourced from reference TRBV11-3 and TRBJ1-1, is EAGVVQSPRYKIIEKKQPVAFWCNPISGHNTLYWYLQNLGQGPELLIRYENEEAVDDSQLPKDRFSAERLKGVDSTLKIQPAELGDSAVYLCASSPGGGTGGTNTEAFFGQGTRLTVV.

The sample holds one count of this clone. The J gene is TRBJ2-7, the V gene TRBV6-1; 8 bases map to TRBD2. In germline, CDR1 is MNHNS, CDR2 SASEGT. Trimming removed 0 bases from V and 4 bases from J; junction bases left unmatched: 5. This CDR3 region has 15 residues. CDR3 DNA: TGTGCCAGCAGTGAAGCGGGCCCGGGGGGGTACGAGCAGTACGTC. It is translated as CASSEAGPGGYEQYV.

The chain carries TRBV7-2 and TRBJ1-2; weak D call: TRBD1 (5 bases). This CDR3 spans 13 amino acids. Between the trimmed V and J ends, which lost 6 bases and 4 bases, there was a span of 12 bases. Germline V gene data show CDR1 as SGHTA and CDR2 as FQGNSA. The CDR3 nucleotides read TGTGCCAGCAGAATGGGGGGGGTCTATGGCTACACCTTC. This gives the protein CASRMGGVYGYTF. Complete variable domain (other parts from reference TRBV7-2 and TRBJ1-2): GAGVSQSPSNKVTEKGKDVELRCDPISGHTALYWYRQSLGQGLEFLIYFQGNSAPDKSGLPSDRFSAERTGGSVSTLTIQRTQQEDSAVYLCASRMGGVYGYTFGSGTRLTVV.

The chain carries TRBV24-1 and TRBJ1-2; no firm D call. Trimming pared 7 bases from V and 3 bases from J, leaving 11 bases between. This CDR3 has 13 residues. Per the germline V gene, CDR1 is KGHDR and CDR2 is SFDVKD. DNA of the CDR3: TGTGCCACCAGCCAGGACGGGGACTATGGCTACACCTTC. It specifies CATSQDGDYGYTF.

The chain links TRBV3-1 (or the pseudogene TRBV3-2) to TRBJ2-3; possibly TRBD1 for D (5 bases). CDR3 length: 14 amino acids. V was clipped by 10 bases and J by 3 bases, with 17 bases between them. CDR1 and CDR2 from the germline V gene are LGHDT and YNNKEL (reference sequence). Written as DNA, the CDR3 is TGTGCCATCGACGGAGTCCCAGGGACAGATACGCAGTATTTT. Amino acid sequence: CAIDGVPGTDTQYF.

In DNA, the CDR3 is TGTGCCAGCAGCACCTCACTCGGGACAGCGGAGACCCAGTACTTC. This encodes CASSTSLGTAETQYF. This chain joins TRBV7-9 and TRBJ2-5; 7 nucleotides line up with TRBD1. Germline V gene data show CDR1 as SEHNR and CDR2 as FQNEAQ (reference sequence). V trimming: 5 bases; J trimming: 5 bases; junction bases outside the gene matches: 11. The CDR3 contains 15 residues.

The V gene is TRBV12-3 or TRBV12-4, the J gene TRBJ2-7; a possible D gene is TRBD1 (5 bases). This CDR3 comprises 13 residues. V lost 2 bases to trimming and J lost 3 bases, with 8 bases between them. The CDR3 protein is CASSLMGRYEQYV. As DNA, the CDR3 is TGTGCCAGCAGTTTAATGGGGCGCTACGAGCAGTACGTC.

The gene calls are TRBV9 and TRBJ1-1; D remains ambiguous. This CDR3 region has 15 residues. The V end was cut by 0 bases, the J end by 0 bases, with 9 bases between. Germline V gene data show CDR1 as SGDLS and CDR2 as YYNGEE. The CDR3 DNA reads TGTGCCAGCAGCGTAGGGGGAGCAATGAACACTGAAGCTTTCTTT. Amino acid sequence: CASSVGGAMNTEAFF.

The rearrangement links TRBV25-1 to TRBJ1-5, with D unresolved. V was trimmed by 6 bases and J by 6 bases, leaving 15 bases between them. Germline CDR1 reads MGHDK; CDR2 reads SYGVNS. CDR3 size: 14 residues. CDR3 region: CASRHGGEGQPQHF. In nucleotides, the CDR3 is TGTGCCAGCAGACACGGTGGGGAGGGTCAGCCCCAGCATTTT.